These 22 T cell receptor beta chains were all obtained from the same sample, sequenced in a study of T-cell memory formation after mild COVID-19. Using its own MiXCR run on the 5' RACE reads, TCRdb lists one record per CDR3 protein. The sample lists 44,000 or so distinct CDR3 sequences; roughly 9.8% were seen once. Sequencing was carried out using PBMCs or a T cell subset sorted from them (not recorded which). Receptors originate from an adult woman who had mild COVID-19 (a few samples of this study predate the infection). Cell type and time point are not known.

This clonotype was observed many times. The rearrangement uses TRBV18 and TRBJ2-1, with D maybe TRBD2 (5 bases). Trimming removed 3 bases at V and 0 bases at J, with 21 bases between. This CDR3 comprises 19 residues. The germline V gene encodes CDR1 KGHSH and CDR2 LQKENI. The CDR3 reads CASSPRTGSRSSSYNEQFF. For the CDR3, the DNA is TGTGCCAGCTCACCCCGGACGGGGTCCCGTTCGAGCTCCTACAATGAGCAGTTCTTC.

The V and J genes are TRBV20-1 and TRBJ2-3; TRBD1 matches 7 bases. The CDR3 spans 15 residues. CDR1 and CDR2 from the germline V gene are DFQATT and SNEGSKA (reference sequence). J gave up 0 bases and V 6 bases, and 9 bases lay outside the gene matches. CDR3 loop: CSATRQGHSTDTQYF. The CDR3 DNA reads TGCAGTGCCACAAGACAGGGCCATAGCACAGATACGCAGTATTTT.

This clonotype was counted between two and nine times. The V and J genes are TRBV4-1 and TRBJ2-5; a weak D match, TRBD2 (7 bases). CDR3 length: 16 residues. The germline V gene encodes CDR1 MGHRA and CDR2 YSYEKL. Trimming removed 3 bases from V and 4 bases from J, with 18 bases in between. CDR3 sequence: CASSHEGGAAVETQYF. The CDR3 DNA sequence: TGCGCCAGCAGCCATGAGGGGGGGGCGGCAGTAGAGACCCAGTACTTC.

The chain couples TRBV7-2 to TRBJ1-2; no clear D. The V end lost 4 bases, the J end lost 0 bases, and 9 bases lay between the germline ends. The germline V gene has CDR1 SGHTA and CDR2 FQGNSA. This CDR3 has 14 amino acids. The CDR3 region has the DNA TGTGCCAGCAGCTCCAGACGGCCTAACTATGGCTACACCTTC. This translates into CASSSRRPNYGYTF.

This clonotype has ten or more counts. The chain carries TRBV5-1 and TRBJ2-1, with 9 nucleotides matching TRBD2. Germline lookup yields CDR1 SGHRS and CDR2 YFSETQ. With V trimmed by 8 bases and J by 7 bases, 7 bases remained unmatched. The CDR3 has 13 residues. Written as DNA, the CDR3 is TGCGCCAGTTCGCGGGAGGGTAGGAATGAGCAGTTCTTC. It encodes CASSREGRNEQFF.

This clonotype has ten or more counts. V is TRBV4-3 and J is TRBJ2-1; tentatively, D is TRBD2 (7 bases). Germline lookup yields CDR1 LGHNA and CDR2 YSLEER. Trimming stripped 4 bases from V and 5 bases from J, with 24 bases between. The CDR3 contains 18 residues. The CDR3 DNA reads TGCGCCAGCAGCCCCCACCAGGGGCGGGAGCGCAGAGACAATGAGCAGTTCTTC. Translation gives CASSPHQGRERRDNEQFF.

Regarding this clonotype: A much larger clone differs by one base, so this may be a read error. V and J are TRBV14 and TRBJ2-2; the match to TRBD1 covers 7 bases. The V and J ends lost 2 bases and 0 bases, in that order; junction bases with no gene match: 3. The CDR3 runs 16 residues. Per the germline V gene, CDR1 is SGHDN and CDR2 is FVKESK. The CDR3 is CASSQLGTANTGELFF. The CDR3 region has the DNA TGTGCCAGCAGCCAACTCGGGACAGCGAACACCGGGGAGCTGTTTTTT.

There are a few counts of this clonotype. The V call is TRBV20-1, the J call TRBJ1-5; D may be TRBD1 (5 bases). Per germline, CDR1 DFQATT and CDR2 SNEGSKA (reference sequence). The ends were cut back, 5 bases at V and 6 bases at J, with 26 bases in the middle. CDR3 size: 17 residues. The CDR3 reads CSAPQGRSSLPGQPQHF. DNA for the CDR3: TGCAGTGCTCCTCAGGGTAGATCTTCCCTTCCTGGTCAGCCCCAGCATTTT.

This clonotype was counted a few times. The chain joins TRBV10-3 to TRBJ2-1; D is possibly TRBD1 (5 bases). The CDR3 consists of 13 residues. V was shortened by 4 bases and J by 7 bases, with 11 bases between the two germline ends. CDR1 is ENHRY, CDR2 SYGVKD, per germline. The CDR3 is CAISVGKGNEQFF. DNA of the CDR3: TGTGCCATCAGTGTAGGGAAGGGGAATGAGCAGTTCTTC.

Worth noting for this clonotype: An end of the junction differs from the germline gene, which may be a read error. The chain carries TRBV5-1 and TRBJ2-2, with D unresolved. The CDR3 is 15 residues long. The germline V gene encodes CDR1 SGHRS and CDR2 YFSETQ. The CDR3, as DNA: TGCGCCAGCAGTTTGGCAAGTGCGAACACCGGGGAGCTGTTTTTT. This translates into CASSLASANTGELFF.

This clonotype was counted at least ten times. The V gene is TRBV5-1, the J gene TRBJ2-2; 12 bases fit TRBD2. The J segment lost 7 bases and the V segment lost 9 bases, leaving 10 bases of the junction unmatched. The V gene's germline CDR1 is SGHRS and CDR2 YFSETQ. This CDR3 region has 15 residues. The CDR3 DNA follows: TGCGCCACCTCTAGCGGGGGGGCCGCGGACGGGGAGCTGTTTTTT. It codes for CATSSGGAADGELFF. The full variable domain, its missing parts supplied by reference TRBV5-1 and TRBJ2-2, is KAGVTQTPRYLIKTRGQQVTLSCSPISGHRSVSWYQQTPGQGLQFLFEYFSETQRNKGNFPGRFSGRQFSNSRSEMNVSTLELGDSALYLCATSSGGAADGELFFGEGSRLTVL.

This clonotype was found a few times. The gene calls are TRBV29-1 and TRBJ2-7, with TRBD2 matching 8 bases. The J segment lost 6 bases and the V segment lost 7 bases, leaving 11 bases of the junction unmatched. CDR3 length: 13 residues. CDR1 and CDR2 (germline): SQVTM, ANQGSEA. The CDR3 reads CSARGGSVPEQYF. CDR3 bases: TGCAGCGCCCGGGGGGGGTCAGTACCCGAGCAGTACTTC.

The chain combines TRBV20-1 with TRBJ2-7; TRBD2 matches 16 bases. Germline V gene sequence: CDR1 DFQATT, CDR2 SNEGSKA (reference sequence). V shed 5 bases and J 1 base; nucleotides not matched to a gene: 8. The CDR3 extends over 17 amino acids. CDR3 loop: CSAAGTSGGAESYEQYF. CDR3 nucleotide sequence: TGCAGTGCTGCCGGGACTAGCGGGGGGGCCGAGTCCTACGAGCAGTACTTC.

V is TRBV10-3 and J is TRBJ2-5; 9 nucleotides match TRBD2. CDR3 length: 11 residues. Trimming removed 11 bases from V and 5 bases from J; junction bases left unmatched: 3. Germline-derived CDR1 and CDR2 are ENHRY and SYGVKD. CDR3 nucleotides: TGTGCCGGCGGGGGGGGTGAGACCCAGTACTTC. Its translation: CAGGGGETQYF.

The chain recombines TRBV7-6 with TRBJ2-1, with 7 bases matching TRBD2. In germline, CDR1 is SGHVS, CDR2 FNYEAQ. CDR3 length: 13 amino acids. J lost 7 bases, V lost 4 bases, and 4 bases had no gene match. CDR3 nucleotides: TGTGCCAGCAGCTCCCTCGGGGGGAATGAGCAGTTCTTC. Protein product: CASSSLGGNEQFF.

Only a few counts were recorded for this clonotype. This chain connects TRBV7-3 to TRBJ2-3, with D unclear. V lost 6 bases, J lost 3 bases, and 7 bases lay in between. This CDR3 is 12 amino acids long. CDR1 is SGHTA and CDR2 is FQGTGA in the germline V gene. CDR3: CASSQLTDTQYF. CDR3 nucleotide sequence: TGTGCCAGCAGTCAGCTGACAGATACGCAGTATTTT.

This clonotype was detected only a few times. The CDR3 region is CASSLSQGVYGYTF. The CDR3 DNA follows: TGTGCCAGCAGCTTATCCCAGGGAGTCTATGGCTACACCTTC. The chain combines TRBV7-2 with TRBJ1-2; possible D gene TRBD1, 5 bases. This CDR3 contains 14 residues. Germline CDR1 reads SGHTA; CDR2 reads FQGNSA. With 2 bases removed from V and 4 bases from J, the gap between germline ends came to 11 bases. The entire variable domain, with the rest obtained from reference TRBV7-2 and TRBJ1-2, is as follows: GAGVSQSPSNKVTEKGKDVELRCDPISGHTALYWYRQSLGQGLEFLIYFQGNSAPDKSGLPSDRFSAERTGGSVSTLTIQRTQQEDSAVYLCASSLSQGVYGYTFGSGTRLTVV.

This clonotype was picked up many times. The genes are TRBV18 and TRBJ2-6; no reliable D call. Germline assignment: CDR1 KGHSH and CDR2 LQKENI. CDR3 length equals 15 residues. V was cut by 6 bases and J by 2 bases, with 11 bases left in between. The chain's CDR3 is CASSRAQAGANVLTF. DNA of the CDR3: TGTGCCAGCTCCCGCGCCCAGGCTGGGGCCAACGTCCTGACTTTC.

This clonotype was observed a few times. The chain uses TRBV19 and TRBJ2-2; D unresolved. The germline gives CDR1 LNHDA, CDR2 SQIVND (reference sequence). The CDR3 is 14 residues long. Trimming cost V 5 bases and J 11 bases, with 18 bases left between them. This CDR3 reads CASSLRTSVGELFF. The CDR3 DNA reads as TGTGCCAGTAGTCTTCGGACCTCGGTGGGAGAGCTGTTTTTT.

This clonotype was detected a few times. The chain employs TRBV30 and TRBJ1-5; D gene ambiguous. V was clipped by 0 bases and J by 3 bases, with 18 bases between them. Germline V CDR1 and CDR2: GTSNPN, SVGIG (reference sequence). CDR3 length equals 17 residues. The CDR3 sequence: CAWSVRRGPDTNQPQHF. CDR3 nucleotides: TGTGCCTGGAGTGTACGCAGAGGGCCCGATACCAATCAGCCCCAGCATTTT.

A few counts support this clonotype. V is TRBV2 and J is TRBJ2-1; D ambiguous. Germline lookup yields CDR1 SNHLY and CDR2 FYNNEI. V was pared by 7 bases and J by 8 bases, with 9 bases between. The CDR3 totals 11 residues. CDR3 amino acids: CASTYGYEQFF. In DNA, the CDR3 is TGTGCCAGCACATATGGGTATGAGCAGTTCTTC.

This clonotype came up a few times. The chain recombines TRBV7-2 with TRBJ2-5; D might be TRBD2 (5 bases). V lost 2 bases and J lost 4, with 11 bases in between. The germline gives CDR1 SGHTA, CDR2 FQGNSA. The CDR3 length is 14 residues. CDR3 residues: CASSLSGSRETQYF. The CDR3 coding sequence is TGTGCCAGCAGCTTAAGCGGCAGTAGAGAGACCCAGTACTTC. Full variable domain (outside the CDR3, taken from reference TRBV7-2 and TRBJ2-5): GAGVSQSPSNKVTEKGKDVELRCDPISGHTALYWYRQSLGQGLEFLIYFQGNSAPDKSGLPSDRFSAERTGGSVSTLTIQRTQQEDSAVYLCASSLSGSRETQYFGPGTRLLVL.